This T cell receptor (beta chain) is from a study of cytomegalovirus exposure and HLA in healthy donors. Study summary: Early released data comprised tens of millions of unique TCRs from HLA-typed donors.

Nominal health characterized the donors when sampled, though unrecorded immune exposures were likely. Both 60 Vbeta primers and 13 Jbeta primers went into the PCR. Clones were read by immunoSEQ multiplex PCR, and TCRdb kept only the in-frame ones, dropping some. Seen here are 120,000 or so clones, roughly a tenth observed once, and the top ten hold 4.6%. CDR3 size: 15 residues. V was shortened by 6 bases and J by 0 bases, with 14 bases between the two germline ends. Germline values: CDR1 SNHLY, CDR2 FYNNEI. With regard to this clone: What it recognizes is unknown.

General study results and limits: CMV serostatus stood as the only immune exposure information on hand. Most observed TCR sequences were rare, whereas some public TCRs were detected in many donors.

The chain is built from TRBV2 and TRBJ1-2, with a tentative D call TRBD1 (5 bases). Sequences were obtained from PBMCs. This receptor was taken from a woman under 30 in good health and CMV-seropositive. The CDR3 loop is CASSADRTSNYGYTF. The CDR3 DNA reads as TGTGCCAGCAGCGCCGACAGAACTTCTAACTATGGCTACACCTTC.